This T cell receptor beta chain originates from a study of blood T cells in healthy people across ages. Background on the study: For every two T cells, template switching captured about one barcoded beta molecule. Study outcomes and limitations: Per million T cells, TCR beta diversity dropped about linearly as age rose. Expanded clonotype changes were possibly confounded by unknown donor CMV status. Donors of long life had a larger count of naive CD4+ cells and greater diversity than aged donors.

For the second PCR, which ran for roughly 7 to 11 cycles, a sample-barcoded 5' primer and a J-beta primer mix were used. TCRdb fed the 5' RACE reads into MiXCR, producing one record per CDR3 protein. The table shows under 850,000 distinct CDR3 sequences, with roughly 34% occurring only once. The CDR3 runs 13 residues. V lost 8 bases and J lost 8, with 18 bases in between. Germline-derived CDR1 and CDR2 are MDHEN and SYDVKM. This clonotype has more than one count but fewer than ten. What it binds is not known. The sample comprised blood. This chain uses TRBV28 with TRBJ1-2; D uncertain. This sequence was found in a man between 18 and 35 years old in good health. The CDR3 reads CASSTERNWGYTF. The CDR3 DNA sequence: TGTGCCAGCTCTACAGAGAGGAATTGGGGCTACACCTTC.